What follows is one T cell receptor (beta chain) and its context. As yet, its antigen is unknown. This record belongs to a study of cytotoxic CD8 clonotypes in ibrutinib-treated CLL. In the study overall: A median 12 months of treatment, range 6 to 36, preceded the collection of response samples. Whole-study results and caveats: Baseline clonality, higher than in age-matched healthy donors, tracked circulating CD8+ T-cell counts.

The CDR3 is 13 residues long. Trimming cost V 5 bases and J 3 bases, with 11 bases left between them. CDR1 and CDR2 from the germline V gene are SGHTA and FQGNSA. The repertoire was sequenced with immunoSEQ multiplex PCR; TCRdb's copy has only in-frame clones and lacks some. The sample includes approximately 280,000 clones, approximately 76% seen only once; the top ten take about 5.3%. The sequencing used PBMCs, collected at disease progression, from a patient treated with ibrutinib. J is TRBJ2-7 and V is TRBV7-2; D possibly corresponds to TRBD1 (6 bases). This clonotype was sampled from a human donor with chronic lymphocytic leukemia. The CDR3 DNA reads TGTGCCAGCAGCAGGCAGGGGAACTACGAGCAGTACTTC. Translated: CASSRQGNYEQYF.